Listed here are 10 T cell receptor beta chains from one sample, sequenced in a study of blood T cells in healthy people across ages. With a J-beta primer mix and a sample-barcoded 5' primer, a second PCR ran about 7 to 12 cycles. TCRdb reanalysed the 5' RACE reads using MiXCR and keeps one entry per CDR3 protein. This sample has about 1.4 million distinct CDR3 sequences, with 55% to 75% found just once. The sequenced sample consisted of blood. The receptor set was obtained from a young man in good health.

The chain combines TRBV7-2 with TRBJ2-7; D assignment may be TRBD1 or TRBD2 (5 bases each). Trimming removed 2 bases from V and 0 bases from J, with 14 bases in between. Germline assignment: CDR1 SGHTA and CDR2 FQGNSA. The CDR3 sequence is 16 residues long. CDR3 in amino acids: CASSLSMGDFSYEQYF. Written as DNA, the CDR3 is TGTGCCAGCAGCTTATCCATGGGGGATTTCTCCTACGAGCAGTACTTC.

In this sample, this clonotype turned up once. The gene calls are TRBV5-6 and TRBJ1-1; D may be TRBD1 (6 bases). CDR3 length equals 18 residues. Trimming took 1 base from V and 2 from J, leaving 21 bases between them. Germline V gene lookup returns CDR1 SGHDT and CDR2 YYEEEE. The CDR3 loop is CASSLLIGRGGKNTEAFF. CDR3 in DNA: TGTGCCAGCAGCTTGTTGATAGGCAGGGGAGGGAAAAACACTGAAGCTTTCTTT.

This chain uses TRBV27 with TRBJ2-5; D is unclear. This CDR3 region has 13 residues. The V gene's germline CDR1 is MNHEY and CDR2 SMNVEV (reference sequence). Trimming pared 5 bases from V and 0 bases from J, leaving 7 bases between. CDR3 protein: CASSPLYQETQYF. The DNA of the CDR3 is TGTGCCAGCAGTCCATTGTACCAAGAGACCCAGTACTTC.

DNA of the CDR3: TGCGCCAGCAGCCAAGTGCTGACCGGCTCTGGGGCCAACGTCCTGACTTTC. Translating it yields CASSQVLTGSGANVLTF. The chain couples TRBV4-3 to TRBJ2-6; D is ambiguous. The germline CDR1 and CDR2 sequences are LGHNA and YSLEER. V was pared by 1 base and J by 0 bases, with 10 bases between. The CDR3 sequence is 17 residues long.

This chain joins TRBV15 and TRBJ1-2; no definite D call. Trimming left V 6 bases short and J 6 bases short, with 11 bases between. The V gene's germline CDR1 is LNHNV and CDR2 YYDKDF (reference sequence). The CDR3 has 12 amino acids. The CDR3 spells CATSQFEDGYTF. The CDR3 DNA sequence: TGTGCCACCAGTCAATTTGAGGATGGCTACACCTTC.

This clonotype was counted once. The chain combines TRBV30 with TRBJ2-1; D might be TRBD1 or TRBD2, each matching 6 bases. The ends were cut back, 1 base at V and 6 bases at J, with 13 bases in the middle. CDR3 length: 14 amino acids. Germline CDR1 GTSNPN, CDR2 SVGIG (reference sequence). DNA for the CDR3: TGTGCCTGGAGTGCCCGGGGGCGAGGCAATGAGCAGTTCTTC. Translation gives CAWSARGRGNEQFF.

This chain links TRBV18 with TRBJ1-2; D gene unclear. The V end was cut by 0 bases, the J end by 3 bases, with 11 bases between. This CDR3 has 15 residues. Germline-derived CDR1 and CDR2 are KGHSH and LQKENI. The CDR3 loop is CASSPPTEFYYGYTF. CDR3 sequence (DNA): TGTGCCAGCTCACCACCCACAGAGTTTTACTATGGCTACACCTTC.

The rearrangement uses TRBV25-1 and TRBJ1-2; 9 bases are shared with TRBD1. The CDR3 contains 16 residues. CDR1 and CDR2 (germline): MGHDK, SYGVNS. V trimming: 5 bases; J trimming: 6 bases; junction bases outside the gene matches: 13. In DNA, the CDR3 is TGTGCCAGCAGTCTTCGGGACAGGGAATGGGAGGATGGCTACACCTTC. Residues: CASSLRDREWEDGYTF.

V gene TRBV6-9 combines with J gene TRBJ2-7, with D unclear. This CDR3 is 14 amino acids long. The germline gives CDR1 MNHGY, CDR2 SVAAGI. Trimming took off 1 base at V and 2 bases at J, with 9 bases between the two ends. CDR3 sequence reads: CASSYYGQTYEQYF. CDR3 nucleotide sequence: TGTGCCAGCAGTTATTATGGGCAAACCTACGAGCAGTACTTC.

The rearrangement joins TRBV11-2 to TRBJ2-7; D is unclear. The J call could be wrong; TRBJ2-5 is a better fit for the DNA end. This CDR3 contains 14 residues. CDR1 is SGHAT and CDR2 is FQNNGV in the germline V gene. The chain's CDR3 is CASSHTDRHGTQYF. DNA for the CDR3: TGTGCCAGCAGCCACACCGACCGTCACGGGACCCAGTACTTC.